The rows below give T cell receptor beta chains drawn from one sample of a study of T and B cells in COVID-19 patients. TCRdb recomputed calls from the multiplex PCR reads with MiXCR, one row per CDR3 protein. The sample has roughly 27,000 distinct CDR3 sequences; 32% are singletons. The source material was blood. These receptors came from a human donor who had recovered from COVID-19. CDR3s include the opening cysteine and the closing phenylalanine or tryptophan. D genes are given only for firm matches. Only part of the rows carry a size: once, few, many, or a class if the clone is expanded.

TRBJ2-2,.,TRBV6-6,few,TGTGCCAGCAGCCTAGGGGCGGGCACCGGGGAGCTGTTTTTT,CASSLGAGTGELFF
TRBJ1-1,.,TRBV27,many,TGTGCCAGCACAGGACCGATGAACACTGAAGCTTTCTTT,CASTGPMNTEAFF
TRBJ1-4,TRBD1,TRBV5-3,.,TGTGCCAGAAGCGGACCCACAGGGGATTGTTCGGAAAAACTGTTTTTT,CARSGPTGDCSEKLFF
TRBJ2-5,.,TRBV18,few,TGTGCCAGCTCACCAGTCTCCCTAGAGACCCAGTACTTC,CASSPVSLETQYF
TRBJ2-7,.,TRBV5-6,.,TGTGCCAGCAGCTTGGATCAGGGGTTAAACGAGCAGTACTTC,CASSLDQGLNEQYF
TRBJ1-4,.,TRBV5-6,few,TGTGCCAGCAGCCGCATCGAGGGCTCAACTAATGAAAAACTGTTTTTT,CASSRIEGSTNEKLFF
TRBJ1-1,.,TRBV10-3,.,TGTGCCATCACAAGGGAACCGAACACTGAAGCTTTCTTT,CAITREPNTEAFF
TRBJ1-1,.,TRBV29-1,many,TGCAGCGTTGGACAGGAAGCTTTCTTT,CSVGQEAFF
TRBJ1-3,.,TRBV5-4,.,TGTGCCAGCAGCTCTCGACAGGTTGGAAACACCATATATTTT,CASSSRQVGNTIYF
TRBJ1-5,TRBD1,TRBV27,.,TGTGCCAGCAGTTTAGGGTTCGGACAGGGGAATCAGCCCCAGCATTTT,CASSLGFGQGNQPQHF
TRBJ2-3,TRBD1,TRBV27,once,TGTGCCAGCAGTTCAAGACAGGGCGAGGCAGATACGCAGTATTTT,CASSSRQGEADTQYF
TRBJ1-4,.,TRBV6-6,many,TGTGCCAGCAGTTACGCAGGGTTCGATGAAAAACTGTTTTTT,CASSYAGFDEKLFF
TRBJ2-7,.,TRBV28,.,TGTGCCAGCAGTTTCGCGGAACCTTCCTACGAGCAGTACTTC,CASSFAEPSYEQYF
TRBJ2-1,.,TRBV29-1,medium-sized,TGCAGCGGGGGGGCGGTAAATGAGCAGTTCTTC,CSGGAVNEQFF
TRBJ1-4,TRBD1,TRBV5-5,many,TGTGCCAGCAGCTATGGCCAGGGGGGAACTAATGAAAAACTGTTTTTT,CASSYGQGGTNEKLFF
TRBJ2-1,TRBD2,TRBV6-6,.,TGTGCCAGCAGTGACGCCCAGGCGGGGGGACTCAATGAGCAGTTCTTC,CASSDAQAGGLNEQFF
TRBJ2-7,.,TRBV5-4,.,TGTGCCAGCAGCTTGGCGCCAGGTGCAGCCTACGAGCAGTACTTC,CASSLAPGAAYEQYF
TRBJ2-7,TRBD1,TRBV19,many,TGTGCCAGTACCGCAGGGGGCGCTTCTACCTACGAGCAGTACTTC,CASTAGGASTYEQYF
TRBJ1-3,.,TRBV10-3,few,TGTGCCATCAGGGACAGCTCCTCTGGAAACACCATATATTTT,CAIRDSSSGNTIYF
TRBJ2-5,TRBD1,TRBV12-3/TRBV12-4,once,TGTGCCAGCAGTACCCGGGACAGGGTCCAAGAGACCCAGTACTTC,CASSTRDRVQETQYF
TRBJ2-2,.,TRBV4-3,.,TGCGCCAGCAGCTTGGGGGGCCGGGCCGGGGAGCTGTTTTTT,CASSLGGRAGELFF
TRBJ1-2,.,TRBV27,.,TGTGCCAGCAGCCAGGGCAGAGGGCCTTATGGCTACACCTTC,CASSQGRGPYGYTF
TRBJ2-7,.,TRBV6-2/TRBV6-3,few,TGTGCCAGCTGCCGGGGAGTATCCTACGAGCAGTACTTC,CASCRGVSYEQYF
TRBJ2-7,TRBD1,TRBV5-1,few,TGCGCCAGCAGCTTGGGGGGCCTACGGGACAGGGGCCACGAGCAGTACTTC,CASSLGGLRDRGHEQYF
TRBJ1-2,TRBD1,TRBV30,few,TGTGCCTGGAGGAAAAAAGGGGGCAACTATGGCTACACCTTC,CAWRKKGGNYGYTF
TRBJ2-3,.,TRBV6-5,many,TGTGCCAGCACAAGCGGTAGCACAGATACGCAGTATTTT,CASTSGSTDTQYF
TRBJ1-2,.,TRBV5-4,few,TGTGCCAGCAGTCCTACAGGGCTCTATGGCTACACCTTC,CASSPTGLYGYTF
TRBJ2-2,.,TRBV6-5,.,TGTGCCAGCAGTCCCAGGCACTACTCCGGGACGAACACCGGGGAGCTGTTTTTT,CASSPRHYSGTNTGELFF
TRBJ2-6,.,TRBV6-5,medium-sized,TGTGCCAGCACAAGGGGGGGAGACTCTGGGGCCAACGTCCTGACTTTC,CASTRGGDSGANVLTF
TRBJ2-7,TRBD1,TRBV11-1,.,TGTGCCAGCAGTCTCCCGGGACAGAACTACGAGCAGTACTTC,CASSLPGQNYEQYF
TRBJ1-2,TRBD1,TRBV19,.,TGTGCCAGTACCCGGGACAGGGGGCCTGGCTACACCTTC,CASTRDRGPGYTF
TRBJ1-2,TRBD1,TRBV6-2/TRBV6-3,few,TGTGCCAGCAGCTATCCCGTGGGACAGGGAGGAGGCTACACCTTC,CASSYPVGQGGGYTF
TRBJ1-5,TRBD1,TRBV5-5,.,TGTGCCAGCAGCCTTGGGACAGCAAATCAGCCCCAGCATTTT,CASSLGTANQPQHF
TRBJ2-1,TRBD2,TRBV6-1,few,TGTGCCAGCACCATGGCGGGGGGACCCAATGAGCAGTTCTTC,CASTMAGGPNEQFF